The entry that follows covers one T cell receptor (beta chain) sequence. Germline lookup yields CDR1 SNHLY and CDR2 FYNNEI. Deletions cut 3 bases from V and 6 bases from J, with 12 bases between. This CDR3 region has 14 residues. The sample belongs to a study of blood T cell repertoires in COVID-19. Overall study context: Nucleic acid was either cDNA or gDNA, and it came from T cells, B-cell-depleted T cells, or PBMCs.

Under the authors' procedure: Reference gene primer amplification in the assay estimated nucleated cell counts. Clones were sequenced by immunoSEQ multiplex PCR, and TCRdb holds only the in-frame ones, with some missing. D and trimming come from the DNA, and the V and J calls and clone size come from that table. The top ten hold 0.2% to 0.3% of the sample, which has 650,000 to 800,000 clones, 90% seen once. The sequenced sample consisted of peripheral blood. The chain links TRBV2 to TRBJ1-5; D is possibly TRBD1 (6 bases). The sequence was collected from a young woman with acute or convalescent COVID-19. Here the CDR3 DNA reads TGTGCCAGCAGTGACGGAGCACAGGGTCAGCCCCAGCATTTT. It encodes CASSDGAQGQPQHF.